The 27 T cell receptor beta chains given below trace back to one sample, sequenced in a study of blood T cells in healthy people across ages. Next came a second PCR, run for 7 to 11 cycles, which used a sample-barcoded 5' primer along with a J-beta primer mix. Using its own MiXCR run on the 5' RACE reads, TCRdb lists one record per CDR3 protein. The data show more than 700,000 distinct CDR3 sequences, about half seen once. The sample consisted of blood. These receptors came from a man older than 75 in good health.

CDR3 sequence: CASSLDGQGSPYTF. CDR3 DNA sequence: TGCGCCAGCAGCTTGGATGGACAGGGGTCCCCCTACACCTTC. This chain uses TRBV5-1 with TRBJ1-2; 9 bases are shared with TRBD1. The germline CDR1 and CDR2 sequences are SGHRS and YFSETQ. The trim removed 0 bases at V and 10 bases at J, leaving 7 bases unmatched. The CDR3 is made up of 14 amino acids.

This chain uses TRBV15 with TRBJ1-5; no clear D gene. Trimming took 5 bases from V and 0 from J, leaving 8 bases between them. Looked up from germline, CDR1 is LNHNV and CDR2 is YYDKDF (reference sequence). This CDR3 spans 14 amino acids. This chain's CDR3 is CATSGGLSNQPQHF. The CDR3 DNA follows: TGTGCCACCAGCGGTGGCCTTAGCAATCAGCCCCAGCATTTT.

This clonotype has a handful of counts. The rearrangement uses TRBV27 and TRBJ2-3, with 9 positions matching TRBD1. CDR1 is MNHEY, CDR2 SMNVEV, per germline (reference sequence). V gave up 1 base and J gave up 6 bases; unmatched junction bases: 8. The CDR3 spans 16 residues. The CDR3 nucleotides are TGTGCCAGCAGTTTATGGGGGGGACAGGGTGTTGATACGCAGTATTTT. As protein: CASSLWGGQGVDTQYF.

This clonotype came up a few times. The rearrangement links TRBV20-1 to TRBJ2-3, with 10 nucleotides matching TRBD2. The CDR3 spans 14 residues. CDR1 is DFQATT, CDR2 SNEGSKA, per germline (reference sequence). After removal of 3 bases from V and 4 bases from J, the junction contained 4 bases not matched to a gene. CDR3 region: CSASRLAGADTQYF. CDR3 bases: TGCAGTGCTAGCCGTCTAGCGGGAGCAGATACGCAGTATTTT.

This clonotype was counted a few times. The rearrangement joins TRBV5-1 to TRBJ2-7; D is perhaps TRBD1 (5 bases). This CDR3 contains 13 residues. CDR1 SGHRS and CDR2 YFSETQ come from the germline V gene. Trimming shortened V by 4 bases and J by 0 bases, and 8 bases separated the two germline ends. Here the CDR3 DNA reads TGCGCCAGCAGCAACAGGCCCTCCTACGAGCAGTACTTC. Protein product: CASSNRPSYEQYF.

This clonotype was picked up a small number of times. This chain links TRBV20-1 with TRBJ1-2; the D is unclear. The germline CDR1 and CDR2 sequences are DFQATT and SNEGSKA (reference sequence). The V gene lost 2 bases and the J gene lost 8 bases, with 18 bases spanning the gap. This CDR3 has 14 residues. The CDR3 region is CSARPSGGLEGYTF. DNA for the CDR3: TGCAGTGCTAGACCCTCTGGAGGCCTGGAGGGCTACACCTTC.

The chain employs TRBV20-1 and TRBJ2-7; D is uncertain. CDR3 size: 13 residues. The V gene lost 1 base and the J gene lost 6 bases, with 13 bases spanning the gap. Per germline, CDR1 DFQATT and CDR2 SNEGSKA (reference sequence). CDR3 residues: CSARVSGRSEQYF. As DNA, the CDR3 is TGCAGTGCTAGAGTCTCAGGTCGAAGCGAGCAGTACTTC.

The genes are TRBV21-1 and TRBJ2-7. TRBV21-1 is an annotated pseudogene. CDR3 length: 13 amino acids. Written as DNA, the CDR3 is TGTGCCAGCAGCAAAGACAGTGTATACGAGCAGTACTTC. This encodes CASSKDSVYEQYF.

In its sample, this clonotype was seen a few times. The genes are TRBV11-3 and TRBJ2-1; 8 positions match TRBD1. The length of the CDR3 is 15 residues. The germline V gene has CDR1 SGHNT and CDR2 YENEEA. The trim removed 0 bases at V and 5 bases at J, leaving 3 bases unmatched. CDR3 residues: CASSLEETGDNEQFF. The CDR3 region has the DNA TGTGCCAGCAGCTTAGAGGAGACAGGGGACAATGAGCAGTTCTTC.

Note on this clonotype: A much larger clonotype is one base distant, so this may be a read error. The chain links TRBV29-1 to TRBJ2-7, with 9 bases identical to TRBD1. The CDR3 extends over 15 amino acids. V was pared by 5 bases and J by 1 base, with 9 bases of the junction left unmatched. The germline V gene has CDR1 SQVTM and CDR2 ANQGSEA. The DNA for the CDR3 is TGCAGCGTTAATACCGGGACAGGGAATTCCTACGAGCAGTACTTC. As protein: CSVNTGTGNSYEQYF.

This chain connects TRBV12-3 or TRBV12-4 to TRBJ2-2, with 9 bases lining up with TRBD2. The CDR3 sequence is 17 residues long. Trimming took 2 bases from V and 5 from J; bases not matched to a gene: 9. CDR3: CASSLRREGLLTGELFF. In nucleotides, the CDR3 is TGTGCCAGCAGTTTAAGGCGGGAGGGCCTGCTTACCGGGGAGCTGTTTTTT.

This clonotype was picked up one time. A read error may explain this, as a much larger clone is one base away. The CDR3 DNA follows: TGTGCCGGCAGCTTAGCGGGAGGGCCGGGTGAGACCCAGTACTTC. Translation gives CAGSLAGGPGETQYF. The V call is TRBV7-2, the J call TRBJ2-5; 11 bases agree with TRBD2. The length of the CDR3 is 15 residues. The V gene's germline CDR1 is SGHTA and CDR2 FQGNSA.

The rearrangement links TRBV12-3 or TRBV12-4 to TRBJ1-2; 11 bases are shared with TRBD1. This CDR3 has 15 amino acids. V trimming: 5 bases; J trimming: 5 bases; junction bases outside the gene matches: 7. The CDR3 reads CASSPSGTGGYGYTF. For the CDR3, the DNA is TGTGCCAGCAGTCCGTCCGGGACAGGGGGGTATGGCTACACCTTC.

The CDR3 loop reads CASSLGGLIGEQYF. The CDR3 nucleotides are TGTGCCAGCAGTTTGGGGGGCCTTATTGGCGAGCAGTACTTC. The chain has TRBV28 and TRBJ2-7; D is tentatively TRBD1 or TRBD2 (6 bases each). Trimming stripped 3 bases from V and 6 bases from J, with 15 bases between. Germline CDR1 and CDR2: MDHEN and SYDVKM. This CDR3 region has 14 residues.

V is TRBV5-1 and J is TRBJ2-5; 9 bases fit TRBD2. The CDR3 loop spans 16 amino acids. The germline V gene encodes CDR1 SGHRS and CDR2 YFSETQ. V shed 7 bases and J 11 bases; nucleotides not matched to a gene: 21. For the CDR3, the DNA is TGCGCCAGCGCCCGAGAGCGTCTAGCGGGAAACAATGAGCAGTACTTC. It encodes CASARERLAGNNEQYF.

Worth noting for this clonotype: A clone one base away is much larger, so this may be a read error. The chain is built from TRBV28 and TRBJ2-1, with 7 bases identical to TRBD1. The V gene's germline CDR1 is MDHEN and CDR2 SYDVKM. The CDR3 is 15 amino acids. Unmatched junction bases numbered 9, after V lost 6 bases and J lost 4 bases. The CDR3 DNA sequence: TGTGCCAGCAGGGAGAAGGACAGGCATTACAATGAGCAGTTCTTC. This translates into CASREKDRHYNEQFF.

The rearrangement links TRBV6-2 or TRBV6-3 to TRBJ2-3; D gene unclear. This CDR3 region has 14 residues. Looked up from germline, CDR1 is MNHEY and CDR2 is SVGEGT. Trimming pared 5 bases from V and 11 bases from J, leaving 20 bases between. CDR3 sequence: CASSAWVADNEQYF. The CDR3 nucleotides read TGTGCCAGCAGTGCCTGGGTCGCCGACAATGAGCAGTATTTT.

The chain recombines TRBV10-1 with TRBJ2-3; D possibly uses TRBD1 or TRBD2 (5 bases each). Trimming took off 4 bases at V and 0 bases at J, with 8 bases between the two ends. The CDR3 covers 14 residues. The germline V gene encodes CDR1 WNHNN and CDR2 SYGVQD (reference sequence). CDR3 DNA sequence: TGCGCCAGCAGTGGGGGACCTAGCACAGATACGCAGTATTTT. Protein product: CASSGGPSTDTQYF.

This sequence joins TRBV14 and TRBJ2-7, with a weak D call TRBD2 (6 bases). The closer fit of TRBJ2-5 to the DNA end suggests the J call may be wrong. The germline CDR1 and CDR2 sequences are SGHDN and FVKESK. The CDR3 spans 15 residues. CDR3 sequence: CASSQGGGVQETQYF. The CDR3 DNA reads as TGTGCCAGCAGCCAAGGTGGCGGGGTACAAGAGACCCAGTACTTC.

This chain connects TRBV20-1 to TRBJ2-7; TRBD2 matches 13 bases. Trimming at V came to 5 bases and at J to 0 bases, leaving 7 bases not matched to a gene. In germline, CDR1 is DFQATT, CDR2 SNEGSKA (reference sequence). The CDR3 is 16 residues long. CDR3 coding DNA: TGCAGTGCTGGGAGGACTAGCGGGAGCCTCTCCTACGAGCAGTACTTC. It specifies CSAGRTSGSLSYEQYF.

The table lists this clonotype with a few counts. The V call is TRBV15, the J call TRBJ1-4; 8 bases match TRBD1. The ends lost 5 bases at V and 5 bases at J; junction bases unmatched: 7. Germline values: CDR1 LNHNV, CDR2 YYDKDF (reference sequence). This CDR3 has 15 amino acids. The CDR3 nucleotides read TGTGCCACCAGCGAGAGCCGGACAGGGAATGAAAAACTGTTTTTT. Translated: CATSESRTGNEKLFF.

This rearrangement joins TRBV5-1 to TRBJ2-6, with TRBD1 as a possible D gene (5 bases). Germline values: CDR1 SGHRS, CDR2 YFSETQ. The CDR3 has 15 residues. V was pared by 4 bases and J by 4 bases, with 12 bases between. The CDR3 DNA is TGCGCCAGCAGCCCGCAGGGTCCCGGGGCCAACGTCCTGACTTTC. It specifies CASSPQGPGANVLTF.

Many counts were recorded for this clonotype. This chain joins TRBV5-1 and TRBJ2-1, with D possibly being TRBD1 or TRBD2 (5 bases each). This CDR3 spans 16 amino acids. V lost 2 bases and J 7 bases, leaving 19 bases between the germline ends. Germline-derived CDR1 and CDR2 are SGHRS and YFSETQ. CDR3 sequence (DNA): TGCGCCAGCAGCTTAGGCGGACCTTTGGGGGAGAATGAGCAGTTCTTC. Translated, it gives CASSLGGPLGENEQFF.

The chain's CDR3 is CASSFLTEGLSYEQYF. As DNA, the CDR3 is TGCGCCAGCAGCTTTTTGACCGAGGGGCTCTCCTACGAGCAGTACTTC. J is TRBJ2-7 and V is TRBV5-1, with D perhaps given as TRBD1 or TRBD2 (5 bases each). The V gene's germline CDR1 is SGHRS and CDR2 YFSETQ. The CDR3 spans 16 residues. Trimming cost V 2 bases and J 0 bases, with 15 bases left between them.

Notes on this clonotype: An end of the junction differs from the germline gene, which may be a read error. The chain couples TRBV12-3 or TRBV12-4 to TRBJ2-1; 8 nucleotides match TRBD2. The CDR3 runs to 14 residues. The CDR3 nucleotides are TGTGCCAGTAGTTTTAGCGGGACACACAATGAGCGGTTCTTC. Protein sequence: CASSFSGTHNERFF.

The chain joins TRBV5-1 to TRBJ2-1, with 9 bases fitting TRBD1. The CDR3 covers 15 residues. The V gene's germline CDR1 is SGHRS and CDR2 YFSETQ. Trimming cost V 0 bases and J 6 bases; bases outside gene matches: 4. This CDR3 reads CASSLVQGARNEQFF. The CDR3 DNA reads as TGCGCCAGCAGCTTGGTACAGGGGGCGCGCAATGAGCAGTTCTTC.

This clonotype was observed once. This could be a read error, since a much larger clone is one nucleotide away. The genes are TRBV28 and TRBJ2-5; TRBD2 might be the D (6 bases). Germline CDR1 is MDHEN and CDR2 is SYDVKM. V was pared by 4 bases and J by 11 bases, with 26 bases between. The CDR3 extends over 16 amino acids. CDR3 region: CASSSEDGSLLNEQYF. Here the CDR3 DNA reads TGTGCCAGCAGTTCCGAGGACGGGAGTCTGCTCAATGAGCAGTACTTC.